This T cell receptor beta chain derives from a study of memory CD4+ T cells and cytomegalovirus serostatus (dated by TCRdb to the late 2010s). For context, the study as a whole: A total of 35 or so healthy Belgian adults, of whom 9 were CMV seropositive and 24 were CMV seronegative, were included in the cohort. To replicate a published TCR-based CMV serostatus classifier, the study sequenced CD4+ memory TCRbeta repertoires from a Belgian cohort whose cytomegalovirus serostatus was known. Results and caveats for the whole study, not just this receptor: Results were interpreted as suggesting that the CMV-associated TCR signature is largely present in the CD4+ memory repertoire. Only CD4+CD45RO+ memory cells were sequenced, in contrast to the original study, which included naive and memory CD4+ and CD8+ populations. A median bootstrapped AUC of 0.95 with a 95% CI of 0.76-1.00 was achieved on the Belgian cohort by the original-framework classifier. For predicting CMV serostatus, the median bootstrapped AUC was about 0.95 using the original framework and 0.9 to 0.92 using a US-trained random forest. Of fewer than 200 previously reported CMV-associated TCRbeta sequences, about 72 appeared in the CD4+ memory repertoires, each in one to five individuals.

Genomic DNA was extracted from sorted cells with the Quick-DNA Microprep Kit. Amplification of TCRbeta DNA was done with the immunoSEQ hsTCRbeta kit, following the protocol from the manufacturer. TCRbeta libraries were sequenced on an Illumina MiSeq instrument. For the original study's pipeline: Once out-of-frame sequences had been removed, 2 million to 2.5 million distinct TCRbeta sequences were left, which works out to an average of about 66,813 per individual. Two values were used to score each individual: the count of under 200 previously reported CMV-associated TCRbeta sequences and the total count of productive distinct TCRbeta sequences. A beta-binomial model was reimplemented in Python, and scikit-learn random forests with default parameters were trained on data from the US cohort. Classifier performance on the Belgian cohort was summarized as median AUC with percentile confidence intervals calculated over 10,000 bootstrap iterations. The immuneACCESS repertoire file appears here via TCRdb, limited to in-frame rearrangements. These files lack a portion of the clones; in checked studies, under half of the deficit traces to unresolved V genes, and the cause of the others is not known. That table supplies the V and J calls and clone size; D and trimming were determined from the DNA. In all, the sample holds under 55,000 clones, and around 78% of those were seen once. The top ten clones comprise 1.5% to 2% of the sample.

Single viable CD3+CD4+CD8-CD45RO+ cells were sorted as memory CD4+ T cells on a FACSAria II. CMV serostatus was determined using a Roche Elecsys assay that detects serum IgG against CMV pp150, pp28, p38 and p52. Following thawing, total CD4+ T cells were enriched through positive selection using CD4 magnetic microbeads. Samples originated from another study that specifically interrogated the CD4+ T cell memory repertoire. Following standard operating procedures, peripheral blood mononuclear cells were isolated and cryopreserved, while serum was kept at -80 degrees C. The staining relied on CD3-PerCP (BW264/56), CD4-APC (RPA-T4), CD45RO-PE (UCHT1) and CD8-Pacific Orange (3B5) antibodies, and Sytox blue was used to exclude non-viable cells. Reading the germline V gene (reference sequence) gives CDR1 SEHNR and CDR2 FQNEAQ. V sheds 6 bases and J sheds 4 bases, leaving 19 bases between their ends. The CDR3, cysteine through phenylalanine, is 15 amino acids long. Only the CDR3 region is kept as DNA, spanning 45 bases read in frame from base 1.

To note about this clone: It has no known antigen specificity. One base away there is no much larger clone; base qualities are not given.

This chain joins TRBV7-9 to TRBJ2-7; TRBD1 is a weak D gene call, 6 bases matching. The sequenced material came from memory CD4+ T cells from blood. This receptor was identified in an adult in good health and CMV-seronegative. The nucleotides are TGTGCCAGCAGGCAATGGGACACCGTCGATTACGAGCAGTACTTC. Translated, this gives CASRQWDTVDYEQYF.